This TCR beta chain originates from a study of blood T cell repertoires in COVID-19. Study details: Samples came from the United States, Italy and Spain, spanning acute and convalescent COVID-19. From T cells, B-cell-depleted T cells, or PBMCs came the material, which was cDNA or gDNA.

In the original analysis: Estimation of nucleated cell counts was performed using reference gene primer amplification. Sequenced by immunoSEQ multiplex PCR; TCRdb stores in-frame clones only, minus some. Clone size and V and J calls were adopted from that table, with D and trimming inferred from the DNA. Counted here are tens of thousands of clones, just under 85% occurring once; the ten biggest clones make up around 24%. Trimming cost V 2 bases and J 4 bases, with 12 bases left between them. Germline-derived CDR1 and CDR2 are SGHNT and YYREEE (reference sequence). CDR3 length: 14 amino acids. The chain couples TRBV5-4 to TRBJ2-5; D is undetermined. Input material: peripheral blood. This clonotype was obtained from a human donor with acute or convalescent COVID-19. The donor label of this sample is uncertain. The CDR3 spells CASSFPLIGETQYF. The CDR3 DNA follows: TGTGCCAGCAGCTTCCCGCTAATCGGAGAGACCCAGTACTTC.